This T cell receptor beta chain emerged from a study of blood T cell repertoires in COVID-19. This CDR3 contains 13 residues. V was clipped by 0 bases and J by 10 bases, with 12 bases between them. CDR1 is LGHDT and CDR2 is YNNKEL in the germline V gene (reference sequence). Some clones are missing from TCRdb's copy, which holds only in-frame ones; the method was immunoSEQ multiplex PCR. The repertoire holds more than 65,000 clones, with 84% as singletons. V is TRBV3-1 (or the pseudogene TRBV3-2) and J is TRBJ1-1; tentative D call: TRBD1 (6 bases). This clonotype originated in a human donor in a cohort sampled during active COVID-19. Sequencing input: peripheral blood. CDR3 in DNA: TGTGCCAGCAGCCAAGATTTTCAGGGGAGAGCTTTCTTT. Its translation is CASSQDFQGRAFF.